The next 20 T cell receptor beta chains were all read from a single sample in a study of cytomegalovirus exposure and HLA in healthy donors. Repertoires were generated with immunoSEQ multiplex PCR, while TCRdb's copy carries only in-frame clones and drops some. Of fewer than 85,000 clones listed, approximately 96% were seen once; the top ten hold 1.3%. The source material was PBMCs. Receptors originate from a woman younger than 30 in good health and CMV-seronegative.

J is TRBJ2-1 and V is TRBV11-2; D may be TRBD2 (6 bases). V lost 6 bases, J lost 7 bases, and 16 bases lay in between. This CDR3 contains 14 residues. Germline assignment: CDR1 SGHAT and CDR2 FQNNGV. This chain's CDR3 is CASRGGWLANEQFF. CDR3 DNA: TGTGCCAGCAGGGGAGGATGGCTAGCGAATGAGCAGTTCTTC. Based on the CDR3 plus reference TRBV11-2 and TRBJ2-1, the full variable domain is EAGVAQSPRYKIIEKRQSVAFWCNPISGHATLYWYQQILGQGPKLLIQFQNNGVVDDSQLPKDRFSAERLKGVDSTLKIQPAKLEDSAVYLCASRGGWLANEQFFGPGTRLTVL.

This clone has a handful of counts. The chain's CDR3 is CASSPDSSSYEQYF. The CDR3 nucleotides are TGTGCCAGCTCACCAGACTCGAGCTCCTACGAGCAGTACTTC. V and J are TRBV18 and TRBJ2-7; D not resolved. Germline CDR1 and CDR2: KGHSH and LQKENI. The CDR3 spans 14 residues. Trimming left V 2 bases short and J 0 bases short, with 8 bases between.

The rearrangement links TRBV27 to TRBJ1-4; 8 bases map to TRBD1. The J segment lost 4 bases and the V segment lost 6 bases, leaving 10 bases of the junction unmatched. The CDR3 spans 16 residues. Germline lookup yields CDR1 MNHEY and CDR2 SMNVEV (reference sequence). The DNA of the CDR3 is TGTGCCAGCAGGAACCCTCGGACAGGGCTTAATGAAAAACTGTTTTTT. This codes for CASRNPRTGLNEKLFF.

The genes are TRBV27 and TRBJ1-1, with D possibly being TRBD1 (6 bases). Trimming shortened V by 2 bases and J by 1 base, and 14 bases separated the two germline ends. Germline V gene sequence: CDR1 MNHEY, CDR2 SMNVEV (reference sequence). This CDR3 has 16 amino acids. CDR3 region: CASSLRDKVGNTEAFF. CDR3 bases: TGTGCCAGCAGTTTAAGGGACAAGGTTGGGAACACTGAAGCTTTCTTT.

The J gene is TRBJ1-2, the V gene TRBV19; 8 nucleotides line up with TRBD1. This CDR3 is 15 amino acids long. CDR1 is LNHDA, CDR2 SQIVND, per germline (reference sequence). Trimming removed 2 bases from V and 4 bases from J; junction bases left unmatched: 6. In DNA, the CDR3 is TGTGCCAGTAGTATACCGAGACAGGGGAGCTATGGCTACACCTTC. It translates to CASSIPRQGSYGYTF.

The V gene is TRBV10-1, the J gene TRBJ2-2; TRBD1 aligns across 8 bases. V dropped 0 bases and J dropped 4; count of bases not matched to a gene: 4. Germline V gene sequence: CDR1 WNHNN, CDR2 SYGVQD (reference sequence). The CDR3 has 16 amino acids. The CDR3, as DNA: TGCGCCAGCAGTGAGTCGCAGGGGGCTTCCACCGGGGAGCTGTTTTTT. Translating gives CASSESQGASTGELFF.

This chain's CDR3 is CASSLSLAGGYEQYF. The DNA for the CDR3 is TGTGCCAGCAGCTTAAGCCTAGCGGGAGGCTACGAGCAGTACTTC. The chain is built from TRBV11-2 and TRBJ2-7; 11 nucleotides align to TRBD2. Germline V gene lookup returns CDR1 SGHAT and CDR2 FQNNGV. The CDR3 totals 15 residues. V lost 2 bases to trimming and J lost 3 bases; unmatched junction nucleotides: 3.

This chain uses TRBV27 with TRBJ1-1; D gene unclear. V gave up 10 bases and J gave up 8 bases, with 11 bases separating them. The CDR3 consists of 10 residues. The germline V gene has CDR1 MNHEY and CDR2 SMNVEV (reference sequence). This CDR3 is CAIQVLEAFF. The CDR3 coding sequence is TGTGCCATTCAGGTCCTCGAAGCTTTCTTT.

The chain employs TRBV5-1 and TRBJ1-2, with a weak D call TRBD1 (6 bases). The V and J ends lost 5 bases and 5 bases respectively, with 16 bases between them. From germline, CDR1 is SGHRS and CDR2 YFSETQ. This CDR3 has 14 residues. The CDR3, as DNA: TGCGCCAGCAGTCCGGACAGCAACGGTTATGGCTACACCTTC. It encodes CASSPDSNGYGYTF.

This clone was seen once. V gene TRBV11-2 combines with J gene TRBJ2-3, with a possible D match to TRBD2 (6 bases). The V gene's germline CDR1 is SGHAT and CDR2 FQNNGV. The CDR3 has 16 amino acids. V was shortened by 3 bases and J by 4 bases, with 17 bases between the two germline ends. The CDR3 loop is CASSLTGTSGPDTQYF. The CDR3 region has the DNA TGTGCCAGCAGCTTGACCGGGACTTCGGGCCCAGATACGCAGTATTTT.

V is TRBV9 and J is TRBJ2-2; perhaps TRBD1 as D (5 bases). The ends were cut back, 4 bases at V and 6 bases at J, with 19 bases in the middle. Germline loops: CDR1 SGDLS, CDR2 YYNGEE. The CDR3 has 16 residues. The CDR3 DNA follows: TGTGCCAGCAGCCTCCAGGGTTTTCTATCAGCCGGGGAGCTGTTTTTT. It yields the protein CASSLQGFLSAGELFF.

The V call is TRBV6-6, the J call TRBJ2-3; 10 bases agree with TRBD2. This CDR3 region has 15 residues. V gave up 6 bases and J gave up 7 bases; unmatched junction bases: 10. Germline V gene data show CDR1 as MNHNY and CDR2 as SVGAGI (reference sequence). The CDR3 nucleotides read TGTGCCAGCAGGGCTACTAGCGGGATCGAAAATACGCAGTATTTT. Translated, it gives CASRATSGIENTQYF.

A single count supports this clone. This sequence joins TRBV6-5 and TRBJ2-5; TRBD2 matches at 8 bases. Per the germline V gene, CDR1 is MNHEY and CDR2 is SVGAGI. The trim removed 5 bases at V and 5 bases at J, leaving 10 bases unmatched. This CDR3 is built from 15 residues. CDR3 bases: TGTGCCAGCAGTCTCGGGAGGGCCAGGGTGGAGACCCAGTACTTC. It yields the protein CASSLGRARVETQYF.

The chain is built from TRBV6-1 and TRBJ1-1; 8 nucleotides align to TRBD1. This CDR3 contains 13 residues. Per the germline V gene, CDR1 is MNHNS and CDR2 is SASEGT. V trimming: 2 bases; J trimming: 13 bases; junction bases outside the gene matches: 9. The CDR3 loop is CASSELARGTGFF. For the CDR3, the DNA is TGTGCCAGCAGTGAATTGGCCAGGGGGACAGGTTTCTTT.

The rearrangement joins TRBV6-5 to TRBJ2-1; TRBD1 matches at 8 bases. J gave up 2 bases and V 8 bases, and 8 bases lay outside the gene matches. The CDR3 loop spans 15 amino acids. From germline, CDR1 is MNHEY and CDR2 SVGAGI. CDR3 nucleotide sequence: TGTGCCAGCGGGAATGGACAGGGTACCTACAATGAGCAGTTCTTC. Translating it yields CASGNGQGTYNEQFF.

Here the CDR3 reads CASSSFGAGSYEQYF. CDR3 DNA: TGTGCCAGCAGCTCCTTTGGGGCAGGGTCCTACGAGCAGTACTTC. The chain carries TRBV27 and TRBJ2-7; D is perhaps TRBD1 (5 bases). Germline lookup yields CDR1 MNHEY and CDR2 SMNVEV (reference sequence). The CDR3 runs to 15 residues. V lost 6 bases and J lost 1, with 16 bases in between.

The rearrangement uses TRBV27 and TRBJ1-1, with D uncertain. Germline loops: CDR1 MNHEY, CDR2 SMNVEV (reference sequence). This CDR3 has 13 residues. V lost 5 bases and J 3 bases, leaving 10 bases between the germline ends. CDR3 coding DNA: TGTGCCAGCAGTCCCGACTACTACACTGAAGCTTTCTTT. Its translation: CASSPDYYTEAFF.

The rearrangement joins TRBV5-4 to TRBJ2-7, with D perhaps TRBD2 (6 bases). The CDR3 consists of 15 residues. Germline V gene data show CDR1 as SGHNT and CDR2 as YYREEE (reference sequence). Trimming pared 2 bases from V and 2 bases from J, leaving 14 bases between. CDR3 DNA sequence: TGTGCCAGCAGCTTCTCGGACTATAAAGCCTACGAGCAGTACTTC. Its protein product is CASSFSDYKAYEQYF.

This chain uses TRBV25-1 with TRBJ1-2; D perhaps matches TRBD1 (5 bases). CDR1 and CDR2 (germline): MGHDK, SYGVNS. V lost 1 base and J 5 bases, leaving 11 bases between the germline ends. This CDR3 contains 14 residues. CDR3 DNA sequence: TGTGCCAGCAGTGAATCCCTCAGGGAATATGGCTACACCTTC. Translation: CASSESLREYGYTF.

This sequence joins TRBV14 and TRBJ2-1; possibly TRBD1 for D (6 bases). This CDR3 is built from 12 residues. V was clipped by 1 base and J by 10 bases, with 8 bases between them. Looked up from germline, CDR1 is SGHDN and CDR2 is FVKESK. Here the CDR3 DNA reads TGTGCCAGCAGCCAAGTAGGGACAGAGCAGTTCTTC. Translation gives CASSQVGTEQFF.